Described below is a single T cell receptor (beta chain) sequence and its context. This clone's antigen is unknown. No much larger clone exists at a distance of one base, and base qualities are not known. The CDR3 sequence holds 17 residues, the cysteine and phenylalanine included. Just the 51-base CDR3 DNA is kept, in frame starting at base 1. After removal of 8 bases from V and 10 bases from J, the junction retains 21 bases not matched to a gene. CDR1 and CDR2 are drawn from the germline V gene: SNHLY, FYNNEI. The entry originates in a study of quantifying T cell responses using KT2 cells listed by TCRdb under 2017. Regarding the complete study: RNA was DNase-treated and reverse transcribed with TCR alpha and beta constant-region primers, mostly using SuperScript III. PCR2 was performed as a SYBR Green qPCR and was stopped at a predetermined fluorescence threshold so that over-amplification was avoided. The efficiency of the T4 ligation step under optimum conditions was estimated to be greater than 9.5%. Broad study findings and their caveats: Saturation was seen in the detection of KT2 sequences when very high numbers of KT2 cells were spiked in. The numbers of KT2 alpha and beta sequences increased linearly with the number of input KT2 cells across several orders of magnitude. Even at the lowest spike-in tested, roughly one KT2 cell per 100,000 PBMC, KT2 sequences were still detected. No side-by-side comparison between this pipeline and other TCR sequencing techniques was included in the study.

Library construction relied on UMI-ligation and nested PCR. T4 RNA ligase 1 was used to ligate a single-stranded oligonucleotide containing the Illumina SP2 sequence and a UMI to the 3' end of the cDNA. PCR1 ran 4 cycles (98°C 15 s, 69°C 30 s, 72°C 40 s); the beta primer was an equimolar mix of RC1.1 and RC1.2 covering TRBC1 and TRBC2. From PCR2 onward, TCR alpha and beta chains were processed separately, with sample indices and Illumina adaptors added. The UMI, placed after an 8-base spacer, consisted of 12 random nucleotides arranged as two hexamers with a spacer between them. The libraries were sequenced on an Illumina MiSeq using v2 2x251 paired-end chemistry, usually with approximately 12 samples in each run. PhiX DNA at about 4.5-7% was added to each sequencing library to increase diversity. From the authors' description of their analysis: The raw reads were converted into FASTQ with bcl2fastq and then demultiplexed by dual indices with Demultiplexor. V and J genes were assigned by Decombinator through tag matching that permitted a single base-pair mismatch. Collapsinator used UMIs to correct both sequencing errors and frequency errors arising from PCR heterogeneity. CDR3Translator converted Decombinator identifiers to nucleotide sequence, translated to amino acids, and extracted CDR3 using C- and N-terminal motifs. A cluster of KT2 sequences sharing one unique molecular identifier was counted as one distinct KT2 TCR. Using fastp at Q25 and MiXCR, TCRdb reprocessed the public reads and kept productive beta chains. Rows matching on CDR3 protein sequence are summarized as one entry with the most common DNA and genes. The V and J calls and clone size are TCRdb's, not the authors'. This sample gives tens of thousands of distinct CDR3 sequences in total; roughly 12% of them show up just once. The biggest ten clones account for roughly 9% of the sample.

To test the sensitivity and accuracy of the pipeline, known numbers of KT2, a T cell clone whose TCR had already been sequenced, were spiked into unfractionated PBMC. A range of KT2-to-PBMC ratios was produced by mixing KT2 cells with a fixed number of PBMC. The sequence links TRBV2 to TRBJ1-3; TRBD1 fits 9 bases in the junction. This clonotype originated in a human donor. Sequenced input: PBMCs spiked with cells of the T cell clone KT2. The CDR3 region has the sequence CASGLLPGQGLSYTIYF. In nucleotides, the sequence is TGTGCCAGCGGACTATTGCCAGGACAGGGGCTATCCTATACCATATATTTT.